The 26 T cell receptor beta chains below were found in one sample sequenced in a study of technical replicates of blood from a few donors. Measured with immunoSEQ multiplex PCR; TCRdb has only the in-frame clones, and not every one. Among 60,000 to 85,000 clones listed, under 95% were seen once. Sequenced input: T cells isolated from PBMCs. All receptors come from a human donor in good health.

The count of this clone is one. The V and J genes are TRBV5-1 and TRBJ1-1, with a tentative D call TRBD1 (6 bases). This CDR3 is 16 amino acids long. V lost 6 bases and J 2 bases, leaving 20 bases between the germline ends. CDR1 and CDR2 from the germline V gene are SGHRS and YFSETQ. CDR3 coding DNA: TGCGCCAGCACCGTGGCGGTTTCAGGGGTTAACACTGAAGCTTTCTTT. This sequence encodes CASTVAVSGVNTEAFF.

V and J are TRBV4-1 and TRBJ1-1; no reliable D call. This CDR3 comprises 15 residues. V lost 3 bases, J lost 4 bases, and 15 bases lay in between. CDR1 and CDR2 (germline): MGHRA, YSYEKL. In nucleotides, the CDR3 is TGCGCCAGCAGCCATTTCGGATCCGGAGGCACTGAAGCTTTCTTT. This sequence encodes CASSHFGSGGTEAFF.

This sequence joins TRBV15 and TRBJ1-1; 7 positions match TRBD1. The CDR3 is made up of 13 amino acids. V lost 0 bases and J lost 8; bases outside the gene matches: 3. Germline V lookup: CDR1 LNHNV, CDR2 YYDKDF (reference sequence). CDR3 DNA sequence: TGTGCCACCAGCAGAGAAGGGGACAGCGAAGCTTTCTTT. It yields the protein CATSREGDSEAFF.

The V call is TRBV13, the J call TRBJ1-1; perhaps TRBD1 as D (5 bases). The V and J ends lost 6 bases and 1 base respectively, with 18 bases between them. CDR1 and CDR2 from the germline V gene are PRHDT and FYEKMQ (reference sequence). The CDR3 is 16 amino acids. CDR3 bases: TGTGCCAGCAGTCAACCCTTACAGGCTGGGAACACTGAAGCTTTCTTT. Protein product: CASSQPLQAGNTEAFF.

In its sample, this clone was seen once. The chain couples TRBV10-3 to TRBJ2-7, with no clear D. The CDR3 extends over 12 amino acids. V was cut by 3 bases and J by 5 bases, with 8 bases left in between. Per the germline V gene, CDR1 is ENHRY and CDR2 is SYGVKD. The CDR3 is CAISEASDEQYF. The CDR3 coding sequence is TGTGCCATCAGTGAAGCAAGTGACGAGCAGTACTTC.

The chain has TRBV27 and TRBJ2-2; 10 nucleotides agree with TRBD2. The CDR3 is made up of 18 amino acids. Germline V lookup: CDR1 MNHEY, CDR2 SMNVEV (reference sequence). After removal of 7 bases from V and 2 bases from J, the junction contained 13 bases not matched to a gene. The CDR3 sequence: CASTDALAGEINTGELFF. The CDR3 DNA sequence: TGTGCCAGCACAGACGCCCTAGCGGGGGAAATAAACACCGGGGAGCTGTTTTTT.

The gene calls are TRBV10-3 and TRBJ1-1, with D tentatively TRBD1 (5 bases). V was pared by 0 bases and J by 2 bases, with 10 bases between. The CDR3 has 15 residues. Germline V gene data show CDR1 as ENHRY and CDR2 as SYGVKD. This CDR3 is CAISESGQANTEAFF. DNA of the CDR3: TGTGCCATCAGTGAGTCGGGGCAGGCAAACACTGAAGCTTTCTTT.

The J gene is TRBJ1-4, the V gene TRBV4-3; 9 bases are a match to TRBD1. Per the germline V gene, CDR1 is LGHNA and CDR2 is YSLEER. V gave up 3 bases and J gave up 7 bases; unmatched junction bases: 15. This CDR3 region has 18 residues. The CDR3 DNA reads TGCGCCAGCAGCCAGGCTCCGTTCTACAGGGGGCCGGGTGAAAAACTGTTTTTT. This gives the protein CASSQAPFYRGPGEKLFF.

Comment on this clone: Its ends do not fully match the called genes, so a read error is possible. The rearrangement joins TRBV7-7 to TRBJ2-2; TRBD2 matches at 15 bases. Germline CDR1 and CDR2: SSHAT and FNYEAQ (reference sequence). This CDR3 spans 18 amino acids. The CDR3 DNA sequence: TGTGCTAGCAGCCCAGGACTAGCGGGAGGGCCGAGCACCGGGGAGCTGTTTTTT. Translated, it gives CASSPGLAGGPSTGELFF.

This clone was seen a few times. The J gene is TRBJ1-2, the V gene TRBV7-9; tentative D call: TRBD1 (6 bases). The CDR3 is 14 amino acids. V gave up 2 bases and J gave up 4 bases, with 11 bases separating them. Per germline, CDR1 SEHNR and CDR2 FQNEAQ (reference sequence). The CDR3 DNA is TGTGCCAGCAGCTTATTGGGGGCCTCCTATGGCTACACCTTC. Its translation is CASSLLGASYGYTF.

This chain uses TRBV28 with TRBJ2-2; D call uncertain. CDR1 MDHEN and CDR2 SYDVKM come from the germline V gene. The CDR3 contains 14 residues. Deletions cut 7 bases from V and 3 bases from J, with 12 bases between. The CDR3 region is CASTASRDTGELFF. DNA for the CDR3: TGTGCCAGCACCGCCTCTCGGGACACCGGGGAGCTGTTTTTT.

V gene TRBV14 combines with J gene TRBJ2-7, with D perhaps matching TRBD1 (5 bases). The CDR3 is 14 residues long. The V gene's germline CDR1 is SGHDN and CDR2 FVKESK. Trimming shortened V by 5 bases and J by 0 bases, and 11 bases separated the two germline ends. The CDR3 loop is CASSFGQGSYEQYF. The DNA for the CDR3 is TGTGCCAGCAGCTTTGGGCAGGGCTCCTACGAGCAGTACTTC.

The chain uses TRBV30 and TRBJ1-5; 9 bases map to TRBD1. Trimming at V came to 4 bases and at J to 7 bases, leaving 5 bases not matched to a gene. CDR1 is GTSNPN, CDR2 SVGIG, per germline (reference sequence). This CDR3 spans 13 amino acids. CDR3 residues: CAWTTGGDQPQHF. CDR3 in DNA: TGTGCCTGGACGACAGGGGGAGACCAGCCCCAGCATTTT.

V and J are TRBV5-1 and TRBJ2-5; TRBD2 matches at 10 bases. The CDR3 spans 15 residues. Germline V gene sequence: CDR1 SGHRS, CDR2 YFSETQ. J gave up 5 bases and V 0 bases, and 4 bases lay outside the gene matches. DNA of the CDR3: TGCGCCAGCAGCTTGGGATCTAGCGGGAGTGAGACCCAGTACTTC. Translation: CASSLGSSGSETQYF. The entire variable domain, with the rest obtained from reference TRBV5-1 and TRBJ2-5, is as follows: KAGVTQTPRYLIKTRGQQVTLSCSPISGHRSVSWYQQTPGQGLQFLFEYFSETQRNKGNFPGRFSGRQFSNSRSEMNVSTLELGDSALYLCASSLGSSGSETQYFGPGTRLLVL.

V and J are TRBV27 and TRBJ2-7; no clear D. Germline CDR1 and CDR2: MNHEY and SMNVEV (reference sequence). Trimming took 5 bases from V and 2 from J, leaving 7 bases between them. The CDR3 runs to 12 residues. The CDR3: CASSANAYEQYF. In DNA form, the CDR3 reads TGTGCCAGCAGTGCTAATGCCTACGAGCAGTACTTC.

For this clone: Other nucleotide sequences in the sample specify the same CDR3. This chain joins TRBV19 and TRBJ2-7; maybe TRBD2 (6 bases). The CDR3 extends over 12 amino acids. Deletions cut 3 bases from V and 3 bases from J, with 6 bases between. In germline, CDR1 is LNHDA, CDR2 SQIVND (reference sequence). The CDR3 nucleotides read TGTGCCAGTAGTATCGGGGGCTACGAGCAGTACTTC. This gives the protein CASSIGGYEQYF.

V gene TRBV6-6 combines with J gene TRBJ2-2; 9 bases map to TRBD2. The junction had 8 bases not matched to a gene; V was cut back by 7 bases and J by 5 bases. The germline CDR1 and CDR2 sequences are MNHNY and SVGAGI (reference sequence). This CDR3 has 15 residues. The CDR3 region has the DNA TGTGCCAGCACGGGGGCGCGGGAGGGAACCGGGGAGCTGTTTTTT. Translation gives CASTGAREGTGELFF.

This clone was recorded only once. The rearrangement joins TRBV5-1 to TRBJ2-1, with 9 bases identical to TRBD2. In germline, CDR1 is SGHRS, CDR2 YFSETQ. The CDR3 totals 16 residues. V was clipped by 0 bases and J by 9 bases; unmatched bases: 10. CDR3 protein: CASSLEGTSIRGEQFF. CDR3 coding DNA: TGCGCCAGCAGCTTGGAGGGGACTAGCATTCGTGGTGAGCAGTTCTTC.

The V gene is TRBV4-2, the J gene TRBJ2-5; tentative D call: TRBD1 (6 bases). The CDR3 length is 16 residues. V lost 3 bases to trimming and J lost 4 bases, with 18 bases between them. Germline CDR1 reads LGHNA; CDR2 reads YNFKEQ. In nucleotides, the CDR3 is TGTGCCAGCAGCCACCCCGGGATGGGGGCTGGAGAGACCCAGTACTTC. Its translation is CASSHPGMGAGETQYF.

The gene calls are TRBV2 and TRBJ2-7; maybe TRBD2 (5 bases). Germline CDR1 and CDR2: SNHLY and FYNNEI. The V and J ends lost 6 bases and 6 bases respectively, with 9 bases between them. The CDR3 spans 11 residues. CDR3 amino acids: CASREAGEQYF. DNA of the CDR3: TGTGCCAGCAGGGAGGCAGGCGAGCAGTACTTC.

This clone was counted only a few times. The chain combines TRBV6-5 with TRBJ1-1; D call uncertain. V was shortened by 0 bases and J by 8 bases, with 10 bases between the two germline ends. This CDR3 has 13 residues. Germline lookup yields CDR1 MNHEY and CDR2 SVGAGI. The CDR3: CASSYSLSVEAFF. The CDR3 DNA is TGTGCCAGCAGTTACTCTTTGTCGGTGGAAGCTTTCTTT.

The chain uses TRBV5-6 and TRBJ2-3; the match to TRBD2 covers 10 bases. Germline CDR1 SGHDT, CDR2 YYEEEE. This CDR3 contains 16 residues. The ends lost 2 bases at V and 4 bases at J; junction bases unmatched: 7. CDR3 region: CASSLIGLAESDTQYF. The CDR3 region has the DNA TGTGCCAGCAGCTTAATCGGACTAGCGGAATCAGATACGCAGTATTTT.

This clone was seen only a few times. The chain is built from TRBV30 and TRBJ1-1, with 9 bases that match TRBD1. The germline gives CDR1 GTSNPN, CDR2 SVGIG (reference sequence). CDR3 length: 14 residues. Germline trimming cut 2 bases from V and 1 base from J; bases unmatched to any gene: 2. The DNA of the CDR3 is TGTGCCTGGAGTATGGGACAGGGGAACACTGAAGCTTTCTTT. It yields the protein CAWSMGQGNTEAFF.

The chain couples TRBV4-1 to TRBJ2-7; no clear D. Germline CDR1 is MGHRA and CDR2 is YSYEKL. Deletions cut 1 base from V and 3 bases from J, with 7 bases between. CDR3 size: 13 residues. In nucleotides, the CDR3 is TGCGCCAGCAGCCAAGCTACCGACTACGAGCAGTACTTC. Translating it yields CASSQATDYEQYF.

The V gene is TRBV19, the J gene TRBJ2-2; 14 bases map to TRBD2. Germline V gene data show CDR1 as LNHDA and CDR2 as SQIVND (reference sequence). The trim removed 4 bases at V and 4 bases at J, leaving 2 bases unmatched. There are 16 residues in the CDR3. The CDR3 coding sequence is TGTGCCAGTAGTACGGGACTAGCGGGAGTCACCGGGGAGCTGTTTTTT. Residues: CASSTGLAGVTGELFF.

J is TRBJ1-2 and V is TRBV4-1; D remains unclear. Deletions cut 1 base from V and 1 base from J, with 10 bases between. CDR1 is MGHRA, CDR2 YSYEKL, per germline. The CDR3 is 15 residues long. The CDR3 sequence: CASSQAAEGNYGYTF. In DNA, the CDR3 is TGCGCCAGCAGCCAAGCGGCGGAGGGTAACTATGGCTACACCTTC.